The text below deals with one T cell receptor (beta chain). The germline V gene has CDR1 MDHEN and CDR2 SYDVKM. The CDR3 contains 18 residues. The trim removed 6 bases at V and 3 bases at J, leaving 16 bases unmatched. The entry originates in a study of cytomegalovirus exposure and HLA in healthy donors. The PCR made use of 60 Vbeta and 13 Jbeta primers. Sequencing was performed with immunoSEQ multiplex PCR; in TCRdb, only in-frame clones are kept and a portion is missing. The repertoire holds 95,000 to 100,000 clones, with approximately 80% as singletons. The clonotype was recovered from a female donor in good health and CMV-seronegative. Sample: PBMCs. The rearrangement joins TRBV28 to TRBJ1-5, with 8 bases that match TRBD1. CDR3 sequence: CASRPGQGATGPNQPQHF. In DNA, the CDR3 is TGTGCCAGCAGACCCGGACAGGGAGCGACGGGACCCAATCAGCCCCAGCATTTT.